This is a list of T cell receptor beta chains from one sample in a study of T cell responses to AZD1222 COVID-19 vaccine. Sequencing used immunoSEQ multiplex PCR; TCRdb keeps in-frame clones, though not all of them. The sample contains some 150,000 clones, around 90% of which appear only once. This specimen was peripheral blood, taken on day 0 of AZD1222 vaccination. The receptors come from an adult in good health. Each CDR3 is given without its conserved first and last residue. Fields, in order: CDR3 protein, V gene.

ASTSGNEKLF | TRBV5-1
ASSPNFAGANVLT | TRBV7-9
ASSRNPDGIKETQY | TRBV3-1/TRBV3-2
ASSLDREGYYNSPLH | TRBV11-2
ASSSGGGAGQPQH | TRBV7-9
ASSPTANYGYT | TRBV14
ASSVAGTSGRDTQY | TRBV9
ASSPQGEETQY | TRBV19
ASSGSGSSQPQH | TRBV19
ASSLFWPTNTEAF | TRBV27
ASSYEVNSPLH | TRBV6-5
ASSQDSLEGAKEQY | TRBV4-2
ASSLAANYEQY | TRBV11-1
ASSSGTDTLYYGYT | TRBV6-5
ASSESWIGGGQPQH | TRBV10-2
ATGTDGYEQY | TRBV15
ASRSTGLETQY | TRBV2
ASSYDVYEQY | TRBV6-2/TRBV6-3
ASSPWTGWTGELF | TRBV5-4
ATKRTSGTYEQY | TRBV27
ASSSDRGGGELF | TRBV9
ASSQDGGTYEQY | TRBV3-1/TRBV3-2
ASSQRQGARIGELF | TRBV4-2
ASSVRNEQF | TRBV2
ASSRRRDIMPGASGRVQY | TRBV6-6
ASSRTGQGLYEQY | TRBV4-3
ASSPRVFSGSPLH | TRBV18
ASSQSRWTGYEETQY | TRBV4-3
ASSPQARDQV | TRBV19
ATSGGSSSSTDTQY | TRBV24-1